This T cell receptor (beta chain) was obtained from a study of cytomegalovirus exposure and HLA in healthy donors. Study-level results: The study put 150 to 200 TCR beta chains on its list as cytomegalovirus-associated. There were a few CMV-associated chains whose specificity for CMV antigens was confirmed in vitro. There were some public TCRs occurring in many donors, but most TCR sequences were rare.

This CDR3 has 15 amino acids. V was clipped by 5 bases and J by 2 bases, with 13 bases between them. The germline V gene has CDR1 MDHEN and CDR2 SYDVKM. Generated by immunoSEQ multiplex PCR, the TCRdb table keeps only in-frame clones and is missing some. The sample contains over 100,000 clones, approximately 88% of which appear only once. To note about this clone: Its antigen remains unknown.

The TCR sequence derives from a woman aged 18-29 years in good health and CMV-seropositive. Sequencing was carried out using PBMCs. The rearrangement joins TRBV28 to TRBJ1-5; D possibly corresponds to TRBD1 (5 bases). For the CDR3, the DNA is TGTGCCAGCAGTGCCCATGGGGGGGGCAATCAGCCCCAGCATTTT. It yields the protein CASSAHGGGNQPQHF.